This TCR beta chain was found in a study of human T cells and chemical hapten exposure. General study results and limits: Expanded TCRs showed more large CDR3 clusters than pre-sensitization or healthy control sets. Sensitizing to DPC left TCRs with a frequency above 1 in 1000 unaltered. It should be noted that donors had alopecia, so their immune response may differ from healthy people's.

The time point was: patch test 2, 6 weeks after DPC sensitization. Regarding treatment: therapeutic diphenylcyclopropenone sensitization with weekly scalp DPC. Unique molecular identifiers were attached to individual cDNA molecules within the library. TCRdb reanalysed the RACE reads using MiXCR and keeps one entry per CDR3 protein. The sample records roughly 100,000 distinct CDR3 sequences, over 7.5% being singletons. Germline V gene lookup returns CDR1 SGHDT and CDR2 YYEEEE. The germline V and J ends were trimmed by 2 bases and 1 base, with 11 bases remaining between them. The CDR3 consists of 15 residues. Regarding this clonotype: Its antigen is as yet unknown.

V is TRBV5-6 and J is TRBJ2-3; D tentatively reads TRBD1 or TRBD2 (5 bases each). This specimen was whole blood, taken in connection with sensitization to the hapten diphenylcyclopropenone (DPC). The receptor's source is a middle-aged woman with alopecia areata. Some clones in this sample may be carry-over from other donors' samples. CDR3 coding DNA: TGTGCCAGCAGCTTTCAGGGACCCGGCACAGATACGCAGTATTTT. The encoded protein is CASSFQGPGTDTQYF.